Listed here are 27 T cell receptor beta chains from one sample, sequenced in a study of T cell responses to AZD1222 COVID-19 vaccine. Clones were read by immunoSEQ multiplex PCR, and TCRdb kept only the in-frame ones, dropping some. The sample has about 160,000 clones, roughly 94% seen once. The specimen comprised peripheral blood, sampled 28 days after the second AZD1222 dose. The source is an adult who received the AZD1222 COVID-19 vaccine.

This clone was observed a single time. The chain carries TRBV30 and TRBJ1-2; maybe TRBD1 (5 bases). The CDR3 totals 12 residues. Germline assignment: CDR1 GTSNPN and CDR2 SVGIG (reference sequence). The V end was cut by 5 bases, the J end by 8 bases, with 15 bases between. The CDR3 spells CAWGPGGGGYTF. For the CDR3, the DNA is TGTGCCTGGGGCCCGGGGGGTGGAGGCTACACCTTC.

The chain recombines TRBV19 with TRBJ2-5, with D hard to call. CDR1 is LNHDA and CDR2 is SQIVND in the germline V gene (reference sequence). Trimming removed 3 bases at V and 3 bases at J, with 14 bases between. The length of the CDR3 is 15 residues. The CDR3 DNA reads TGTGCCAGTAGTATGGGTAGGCCAGGTGAAGAGACCCAGTACTTC. It is translated as CASSMGRPGEETQYF.

The sample holds one count of this clone. This chain links TRBV28 with TRBJ2-7; the match to TRBD2 covers 13 bases. The ends lost 7 bases at V and 7 bases at J; junction bases unmatched: 19. Germline CDR1 and CDR2: MDHEN and SYDVKM. The CDR3 totals 18 residues. As DNA, the CDR3 is TGTGCCAGCAACAATGCGGGACAGGGGACTAGCGGGGTCTGGGAGCAGTACTTC. This translates into CASNNAGQGTSGVWEQYF.

V is TRBV4-3 and J is TRBJ2-7, with 10 positions matching TRBD1. Germline-derived CDR1 and CDR2 are LGHNA and YSLEER. The CDR3 is 15 amino acids. J was trimmed by 3 bases and V by 6 bases; bases with no gene match: 8. The CDR3 here is CASSRDRGVFYEQYF. The CDR3 DNA sequence: TGCGCCAGCAGTCGGGACAGGGGTGTATTCTACGAGCAGTACTTC.

The chain carries TRBV27 and TRBJ1-2, with 7 bases identical to TRBD1. Germline-derived CDR1 and CDR2 are MNHEY and SMNVEV (reference sequence). J was trimmed by 5 bases and V by 0 bases; bases with no gene match: 6. CDR3 length: 15 amino acids. The CDR3 region is CASSLSRDRFYGYTF. CDR3 in DNA: TGTGCCAGCAGTTTATCCCGGGACAGATTTTATGGCTACACCTTC.

The rearrangement uses TRBV6-5 and TRBJ2-1; D not resolved. V lost 4 bases and J lost 5, with 12 bases in between. Germline V CDR1 and CDR2: MNHEY, SVGAGI. The CDR3 length is 14 residues. CDR3 bases: TGTGCCAGCAGTTTTGGTAGGGCCAACAATGAGCAGTTCTTC. Protein product: CASSFGRANNEQFF.

V is TRBV15 and J is TRBJ1-4; D is perhaps TRBD1 (5 bases). Germline V gives CDR1 LNHNV, CDR2 YYDKDF (reference sequence). V dropped 1 base and J dropped 0 bases, with 9 bases sitting between them. The CDR3 is made up of 16 amino acids. The CDR3 reads CATSRGRGATNEKLFF. CDR3 sequence (DNA): TGTGCCACCAGCAGAGGACGAGGGGCAACTAATGAAAAACTGTTTTTT.

The V and J genes are TRBV2 and TRBJ1-2; D not resolved. The germline V gene has CDR1 SNHLY and CDR2 FYNNEI. The germline V and J ends were trimmed by 0 bases and 4 bases, with 12 bases remaining between them. The length of the CDR3 is 15 residues. CDR3 region: CASSEAGIITYGYTF. DNA of the CDR3: TGTGCCAGCAGTGAAGCTGGGATTATCACCTATGGCTACACCTTC.

The count of this clone is one. V and J are TRBV27 and TRBJ2-6; D possibly uses TRBD1 or TRBD2 (5 bases each). V was cut by 1 base and J by 4 bases, with 23 bases left in between. Germline CDR1 and CDR2: MNHEY and SMNVEV (reference sequence). This CDR3 region has 20 residues. CDR3 protein: CASSLFPPTRGGVGANVLTF. The CDR3 DNA reads TGTGCCAGCAGTTTATTTCCCCCCACGAGGGGTGGAGTGGGGGCCAACGTCCTGACTTTC.

This chain connects TRBV7-2 to TRBJ2-3, with 9 positions matching TRBD2. Germline assignment: CDR1 SGHTA and CDR2 FQGNSA. After removal of 2 bases from V and 1 base from J, the junction contained 7 bases not matched to a gene. This CDR3 comprises 17 residues. The CDR3 is CASSLLAGWRGTDTQYF. The DNA for the CDR3 is TGTGCCAGCAGCTTACTAGCGGGGTGGAGGGGCACAGATACGCAGTATTTT.

The chain joins TRBV28 to TRBJ2-6; TRBD1 agrees at 10 bases. The CDR3 is 19 residues long. Germline lookup yields CDR1 MDHEN and CDR2 SYDVKM. V was pared by 6 bases and J by 1 base, with 12 bases of the junction left unmatched. CDR3 region: CASSAPRQGAFSGANVLTF. Here the CDR3 DNA reads TGTGCCAGCAGCGCTCCGAGACAGGGGGCGTTTTCTGGGGCCAACGTCCTGACTTTC.

This rearrangement joins TRBV29-1 to TRBJ1-1; TRBD1 agrees at 7 bases. The CDR3 runs to 14 residues. The J segment lost 2 bases and the V segment lost 1 base, leaving 4 bases of the junction unmatched. Germline CDR1 and CDR2: SQVTM and ANQGSEA. The DNA of the CDR3 is TGCAGCGTTGAAGTACAGGGGATAAACACTGAAGCTTTCTTT. Translation gives CSVEVQGINTEAFF.

J is TRBJ1-1 and V is TRBV30, with D possibly TRBD1 on 5 matching bases. The germline gives CDR1 GTSNPN, CDR2 SVGIG (reference sequence). Trimming cost V 4 bases and J 3 bases, with 6 bases left between them. This CDR3 spans 11 amino acids. CDR3 nucleotide sequence: TGTGCCTGGACGGGGCACACTGAAGCTTTCTTT. Protein product: CAWTGHTEAFF.

CDR3: CASSVSGPIPGELFF. As DNA, the CDR3 is TGTGCCAGCAGTGTTTCGGGACCGATACCCGGGGAGCTGTTTTTT. The rearrangement links TRBV2 to TRBJ2-2; the D call may be TRBD1 or TRBD2 (5 bases each). This CDR3 has 15 residues. V shed 4 bases and J shed 6 bases, with 15 bases lying between them. The germline CDR1 and CDR2 sequences are SNHLY and FYNNEI.

The chain carries TRBV18 and TRBJ2-2; D not resolved. The germline CDR1 and CDR2 sequences are KGHSH and LQKENI. The CDR3 spans 12 residues. The V gene lost 1 base and the J gene lost 6 bases, with 3 bases spanning the gap. The CDR3 nucleotides read TGTGCCAGCTCACCACAGCCCGGGGAGCTGTTTTTT. Residues: CASSPQPGELFF.

This clone appeared once. This chain links TRBV18 with TRBJ2-1, with 8 bases that match TRBD1. Germline V gene lookup returns CDR1 KGHSH and CDR2 LQKENI. V trimming: 6 bases; J trimming: 6 bases; junction bases outside the gene matches: 10. There are 15 residues in the CDR3. In DNA, the CDR3 is TGTGCCAGCTCTCCGGGACAGGACCTATTCAATGAGCAGTTCTTC. Its translation: CASSPGQDLFNEQFF.

This chain uses TRBV13 with TRBJ2-1, with 8 nucleotides matching TRBD2. This CDR3 contains 16 residues. The germline V gene has CDR1 PRHDT and CDR2 FYEKMQ (reference sequence). J lost 3 bases, V lost 1 base, and 5 bases had no gene match. The CDR3: CASSLDPGGRYNEQFF. CDR3 nucleotides: TGTGCCAGCAGCTTAGACCCGGGAGGGCGCTACAATGAGCAGTTCTTC.

This sequence joins TRBV19 and TRBJ2-2; D gene uncertain. The CDR3 totals 14 residues. Germline V lookup: CDR1 LNHDA, CDR2 SQIVND (reference sequence). Trimming removed 6 bases at V and 5 bases at J, with 13 bases between. The CDR3 nucleotides read TGTGCCAGTAGGCCGGCCCCCGGGACCGGGGAGCTGTTTTTT. The encoded protein is CASRPAPGTGELFF.

The chain carries TRBV7-2 and TRBJ2-1, with 7 bases fitting TRBD1. Trimming took 6 bases from V and 15 from J; bases not matched to a gene: 14. Germline CDR1 reads SGHTA; CDR2 reads FQGNSA. The CDR3 spans 13 residues. CDR3 sequence (DNA): TGTGCCAGCAGTTCAAAAACCGGGACAGTTATGTTCTTC. Residues: CASSSKTGTVMFF.

This chain links TRBV6-2 or TRBV6-3 with TRBJ1-2, with D possibly TRBD1 on 6 matching bases. The V gene lost 5 bases and the J gene lost 8 bases, with 15 bases spanning the gap. Germline V CDR1 and CDR2: MNHEY, SVGEGT. This CDR3 has 13 residues. The CDR3 loop reads CASSLSGAGGYTF. The CDR3 bases are TGTGCCAGCAGTCTCTCGGGGGCTGGGGGCTACACCTTC.

V and J are TRBV19 and TRBJ1-6, with a weak D call TRBD1 (5 bases). V lost 5 bases and J 9 bases, leaving 11 bases between the germline ends. This CDR3 has 13 amino acids. Germline CDR1 reads LNHDA; CDR2 reads SQIVND (reference sequence). The CDR3 spells CASSWGLSSPLHF. In DNA, the CDR3 is TGTGCCAGTAGTTGGGGGTTATCTTCACCCCTCCACTTT.

The rearrangement links TRBV9 to TRBJ2-7; 8 bases line up with TRBD2. Germline CDR1 is SGDLS and CDR2 is YYNGEE. The CDR3 spans 15 residues. J was trimmed by 2 bases and V by 0 bases; bases with no gene match: 4. The CDR3 reads CASSVELAAPYEQYF. The CDR3 nucleotides read TGTGCCAGCAGCGTAGAACTAGCGGCCCCCTACGAGCAGTACTTC.

The gene calls are TRBV27 and TRBJ2-1; TRBD2 agrees at 14 bases. J gave up 4 bases and V 4 bases, and 9 bases lay outside the gene matches. CDR1 and CDR2 from the germline V gene are MNHEY and SMNVEV (reference sequence). The CDR3 spans 18 residues. The CDR3, as DNA: TGTGCCAGCAGTTCCAACCGACTAGCGGGAGGGGCTTACAATGAGCAGTTCTTC. This codes for CASSSNRLAGGAYNEQFF.

V is TRBV24-1 and J is TRBJ1-5; 7 bases align to TRBD1. Trimming removed 8 bases from V and 5 bases from J; junction bases left unmatched: 8. Germline V gene lookup returns CDR1 KGHDR and CDR2 SFDVKD. This CDR3 comprises 14 residues. CDR3 DNA: TGTGCCACCAACGAGGGCAGGGGGGATCAGCCCCAGCATTTT. Protein: CATNEGRGDQPQHF.

The gene calls are TRBV7-9 and TRBJ1-6; the match to TRBD1 covers 8 bases. This CDR3 comprises 15 residues. The germline CDR1 and CDR2 sequences are SEHNR and FQNEAQ (reference sequence). With V trimmed by 5 bases and J by 7 bases, 7 bases remained unmatched. CDR3 nucleotide sequence: TGTGCCAGCAGCCAACGGACAGGGTTGAATTCACCCCTCCACTTT. Translated: CASSQRTGLNSPLHF.

The chain carries TRBV29-1 and TRBJ2-7, with D uncertain. CDR1 SQVTM and CDR2 ANQGSEA come from the germline V gene. This CDR3 has 13 residues. V was pared by 4 bases and J by 0 bases, with 10 bases between. CDR3 sequence (DNA): TGCAGCGTTGGTTTGCGGAACTCCTACGAGCAGTACTTC. Its translation: CSVGLRNSYEQYF.

J is TRBJ2-7 and V is TRBV11-2; perhaps D is TRBD1 or TRBD2 (6 bases each). The V and J ends lost 7 bases and 3 bases respectively, with 28 bases between them. Germline assignment: CDR1 SGHAT and CDR2 FQNNGV. The CDR3 length is 18 residues. DNA for the CDR3: TGTGCCAGCACCCCCCTGAACGGGGGCCGTATTTCCCTCTACGAGCAGTACTTC. It translates to CASTPLNGGRISLYEQYF.